This T cell receptor (beta chain) was sequenced in a study of blood T cell repertoires in COVID-19. Looking at the study overall: From the United States, Italy and Spain came samples of acute and convalescent COVID-19. PBMCs, B-cell-depleted T cells, or T cells provided the cDNA or gDNA that made up the material.

The length of the CDR3 is 15 residues. The ends were cut back, 5 bases at V and 3 bases at J, with 16 bases in the middle. The germline V gene encodes CDR1 KGHSH and CDR2 LQKENI. TCRdb keeps only in-frame clones here, not all; method: immunoSEQ multiplex PCR. The sample lists just under 90,000 clones; approximately 75% were seen once. The chain uses TRBV18 and TRBJ1-2; a weak D match, TRBD1 (6 bases). What was sequenced was peripheral blood. The TCR comes from a woman aged 80 or older with acute or convalescent COVID-19. In DNA form, the CDR3 reads TGTGCCAGCTCATCGGGAGGGGGACCAGACTATGGCTACACCTTC. The encoded protein is CASSSGGGPDYGYTF.